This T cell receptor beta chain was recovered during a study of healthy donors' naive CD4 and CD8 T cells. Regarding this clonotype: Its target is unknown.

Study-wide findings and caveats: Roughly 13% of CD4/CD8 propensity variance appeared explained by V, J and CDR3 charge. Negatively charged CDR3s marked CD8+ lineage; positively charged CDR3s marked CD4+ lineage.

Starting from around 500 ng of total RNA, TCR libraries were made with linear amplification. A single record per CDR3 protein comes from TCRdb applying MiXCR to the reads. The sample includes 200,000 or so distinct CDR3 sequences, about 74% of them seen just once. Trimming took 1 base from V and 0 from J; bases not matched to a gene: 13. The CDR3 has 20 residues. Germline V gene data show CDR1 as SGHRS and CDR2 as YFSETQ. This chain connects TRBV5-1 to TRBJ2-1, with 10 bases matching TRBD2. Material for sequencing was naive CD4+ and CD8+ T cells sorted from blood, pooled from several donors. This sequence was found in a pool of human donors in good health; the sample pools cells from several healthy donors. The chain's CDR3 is CASSLTGATSGSSSYNEQFF. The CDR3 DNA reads TGCGCCAGCAGCTTGACGGGGGCGACTAGCGGGTCAAGCTCCTACAATGAGCAGTTCTTC.